A selection of T cell receptor beta chains follows, all from one sample in a study of blood T cell repertoires in COVID-19. The protocol was immunoSEQ multiplex PCR, while the TCRdb copy is restricted to in-frame clones and leaves out a portion. The sample records under 250,000 clones, 83% being singletons. The sequencing input was peripheral blood. The receptor set was obtained from a human donor in a cohort sampled during active COVID-19. Each CDR3 is given with its conserved first and last residue. Each record gives: clone size, D gene, J gene, V gene, CDR3 protein, CDR3 DNA. A D gene is named only where the DNA matches it firmly. The listing skips clone size in some rows; elsewhere it reads once, few, many or a size class.

clone_size: few; d_call: TRBD1; j_call: TRBJ2-5; v_call: TRBV20-1; cdr3_aa: CSANRGETQYF; cdr3_nt: TGCAGTGCGAACAGGGGAGAGACCCAGTACTTC
clone_size: .; d_call: .; j_call: TRBJ1-2; v_call: TRBV4-1; cdr3_aa: CASSQDPESASNYGYTF; cdr3_nt: TGCGCCAGCAGCCAAGATCCGGAGTCAGCGTCTAACTATGGCTACACCTTC
clone_size: .; d_call: TRBD1; j_call: TRBJ1-4; v_call: TRBV6-5; cdr3_aa: CASGRMTGAYEKLFF; cdr3_nt: TGTGCCAGCGGCCGAATGACAGGGGCGTATGAAAAACTGTTTTTT
clone_size: .; d_call: TRBD2; j_call: TRBJ2-3; v_call: TRBV29-1; cdr3_aa: CSVPTTSGNADTQYF; cdr3_nt: TGCAGCGTTCCAACGACTAGCGGGAACGCAGATACGCAGTATTTT
clone_size: few; d_call: TRBD1; j_call: TRBJ1-1; v_call: TRBV6-4; cdr3_aa: CASRSGQENTEAFF; cdr3_nt: TGTGCCAGCAGAAGTGGACAGGAGAACACTGAAGCTTTCTTT
clone_size: .; d_call: TRBD1; j_call: TRBJ2-3; v_call: TRBV2; cdr3_aa: CASSEGTGKPDTQYF; cdr3_nt: TGTGCCAGCAGTGAAGGGACAGGGAAACCAGATACGCAGTATTTT
clone_size: .; d_call: .; j_call: TRBJ2-1; v_call: TRBV12-3/TRBV12-4; cdr3_aa: CASSLTGNEQFF; cdr3_nt: TGTGCCAGCAGCTTGACAGGCAATGAGCAGTTCTTC
clone_size: once; d_call: .; j_call: TRBJ1-1; v_call: TRBV5-8; cdr3_aa: CASSLWGVEAEAFF; cdr3_nt: TGTGCCAGCAGCTTGTGGGGGGTGGAAGCTGAAGCTTTCTTT
clone_size: .; d_call: .; j_call: TRBJ2-7; v_call: TRBV6-5; cdr3_aa: CASSRPPGGEQYF; cdr3_nt: TGTGCCAGCAGTCGACCGCCTGGAGGCGAGCAGTACTTC
clone_size: .; d_call: .; j_call: TRBJ2-7; v_call: TRBV28; cdr3_aa: CASSSDREVKYF; cdr3_nt: TGTGCCAGCAGTTCCGACAGGGAGGTGAAGTACTTC
clone_size: once; d_call: .; j_call: TRBJ1-1; v_call: TRBV11-2; cdr3_aa: CASSPGLTNTEAFF; cdr3_nt: TGTGCCAGCAGCCCGGGACTAACTAACACTGAAGCTTTCTTT
clone_size: .; d_call: TRBD2; j_call: TRBJ2-1; v_call: TRBV27; cdr3_aa: CASSSLGGSSYNEQFF; cdr3_nt: TGTGCCAGCAGTTCCCTAGGCGGGAGCTCCTACAATGAGCAGTTCTTC
clone_size: .; d_call: .; j_call: TRBJ2-1; v_call: TRBV29-1; cdr3_aa: CSGLLDRGNEQFF; cdr3_nt: TGCAGCGGACTTTTGGACAGAGGAAATGAGCAGTTCTTC
clone_size: few; d_call: TRBD1; j_call: TRBJ1-4; v_call: TRBV6-1; cdr3_aa: CASSEEGQGLWEKLFF; cdr3_nt: TGTGCCAGCAGTGAAGAAGGACAGGGGCTTTGGGAAAAACTGTTTTTT
clone_size: .; d_call: TRBD2; j_call: TRBJ2-1; v_call: TRBV5-1; cdr3_aa: CASSLTSGRAYNEQFF; cdr3_nt: TGCGCCAGCAGCTTGACTAGCGGGAGGGCCTACAATGAGCAGTTCTTC
clone_size: .; d_call: TRBD2; j_call: TRBJ2-5; v_call: TRBV24-1; cdr3_aa: CATSPAGTSGPETQYF; cdr3_nt: TGTGCCACCAGTCCAGCGGGGACTAGCGGCCCGGAGACCCAGTACTTC
clone_size: .; d_call: .; j_call: TRBJ2-5; v_call: TRBV18; cdr3_aa: CASSLTLIEGETQYF; cdr3_nt: TGTGCCAGCTCACTTACTTTGATAGAGGGAGAGACCCAGTACTTC
clone_size: .; d_call: TRBD2; j_call: TRBJ2-1; v_call: TRBV9; cdr3_aa: CASSVGLAGTQEQFF; cdr3_nt: TGTGCCAGCAGCGTAGGTTTAGCGGGGACGCAAGAGCAGTTCTTC
clone_size: .; d_call: .; j_call: TRBJ2-1; v_call: TRBV18; cdr3_aa: CASSPSLDRRAHNEQFF; cdr3_nt: TGTGCCAGCTCACCGAGCTTGGACAGGAGGGCCCACAATGAGCAGTTCTTC
clone_size: .; d_call: .; j_call: TRBJ2-1; v_call: TRBV12-3/TRBV12-4; cdr3_aa: CASSTSFGNEQFF; cdr3_nt: TGTGCCAGCAGTACTAGTTTTGGCAATGAGCAGTTCTTC
clone_size: .; d_call: TRBD1; j_call: TRBJ1-2; v_call: TRBV28; cdr3_aa: CASSSLPGQFYGYTF; cdr3_nt: TGTGCCAGCAGTTCCCTACCGGGACAGTTCTATGGCTACACCTTC
clone_size: .; d_call: TRBD1; j_call: TRBJ1-6; v_call: TRBV18; cdr3_aa: CASSPGTVGNNSPLHF; cdr3_nt: TGTGCCAGCTCGCCTGGGACAGTGGGAAATAATTCACCCCTCCACTTT
clone_size: .; d_call: TRBD1; j_call: TRBJ2-2; v_call: TRBV5-8; cdr3_aa: CASSWDRGRNTGELFF; cdr3_nt: TGTGCCAGCAGCTGGGACAGGGGGCGTAACACCGGGGAGCTGTTTTTT
clone_size: once; d_call: .; j_call: TRBJ2-4; v_call: TRBV19; cdr3_aa: CASSIDSGGLGKNIQYF; cdr3_nt: TGTGCCAGTAGTATAGATTCCGGGGGGCTTGGCAAAAACATTCAGTACTTC
clone_size: once; d_call: .; j_call: TRBJ1-5; v_call: TRBV30; cdr3_aa: CAWSLGGYQPQHF; cdr3_nt: TGTGCCTGGAGTTTGGGGGGGTACCAGCCCCAGCATTTT
clone_size: .; d_call: .; j_call: TRBJ2-7; v_call: TRBV5-1; cdr3_aa: CASSLDGVGEQYF; cdr3_nt: TGCGCCAGCAGCTTGGACGGGGTCGGCGAGCAGTACTTC
clone_size: .; d_call: .; j_call: TRBJ2-6; v_call: TRBV28; cdr3_aa: CASSEIFGGVGANVLTF; cdr3_nt: TGTGCCAGCAGCGAAATCTTTGGAGGGGTAGGGGCCAACGTCCTGACTTTC
clone_size: .; d_call: .; j_call: TRBJ2-5; v_call: TRBV12-3/TRBV12-4; cdr3_aa: CASSLYGETQYF; cdr3_nt: TGTGCCAGCAGCCTATACGGAGAGACCCAGTACTTC
clone_size: .; d_call: .; j_call: TRBJ1-5; v_call: TRBV19; cdr3_aa: CASRGGRGGSNQPQHF; cdr3_nt: TGTGCCAGTAGGGGGGGGAGGGGAGGTAGCAATCAGCCCCAGCATTTT
clone_size: .; d_call: .; j_call: TRBJ1-4; v_call: TRBV28; cdr3_aa: CASSSYWGGREEKLFF; cdr3_nt: TGTGCCAGCAGTTCTTACTGGGGGGGGCGAGAGGAAAAACTGTTTTTT
clone_size: once; d_call: TRBD1; j_call: TRBJ1-2; v_call: TRBV5-5; cdr3_aa: CASSSAPGQGDGYTF; cdr3_nt: TGTGCCAGCAGCTCCGCTCCGGGACAGGGGGACGGCTACACCTTC
clone_size: .; d_call: .; j_call: TRBJ1-5; v_call: TRBV4-1; cdr3_aa: CASSQGPRSNQPQHF; cdr3_nt: TGCGCCAGCAGCCAAGGCCCTAGGAGCAATCAGCCCCAGCATTTT
clone_size: .; d_call: .; j_call: TRBJ2-7; v_call: TRBV5-6; cdr3_aa: CASSFLGHYYEQYF; cdr3_nt: TGTGCCAGCAGCTTCCTGGGACACTACTACGAGCAGTACTTC
clone_size: .; d_call: TRBD1; j_call: TRBJ1-4; v_call: TRBV6-5; cdr3_aa: CASSPDRGRVKLFF; cdr3_nt: TGTGCCAGCAGTCCGGACAGGGGGCGGGTAAAACTGTTTTTT
clone_size: .; d_call: TRBD1; j_call: TRBJ1-5; v_call: TRBV19; cdr3_aa: CASNEDREDQPQHF; cdr3_nt: TGTGCCAGTAATGAGGACAGGGAAGATCAGCCCCAGCATTTT
clone_size: .; d_call: TRBD1; j_call: TRBJ1-2; v_call: TRBV28; cdr3_aa: CASSTGQGSYGYTF; cdr3_nt: TGTGCCAGCAGTACGGGACAGGGGAGCTATGGCTACACCTTC
clone_size: .; d_call: TRBD1; j_call: TRBJ1-4; v_call: TRBV30; cdr3_aa: CAWSAGQEEGEKLFF; cdr3_nt: TGTGCCTGGAGTGCCGGACAGGAGGAAGGTGAAAAACTGTTTTTT
clone_size: .; d_call: .; j_call: TRBJ1-1; v_call: TRBV2; cdr3_aa: CASQGGTEAFF; cdr3_nt: TGTGCCAGCCAGGGAGGAACTGAAGCTTTCTTT
clone_size: .; d_call: .; j_call: TRBJ2-6; v_call: TRBV3-1/TRBV3-2; cdr3_aa: CASSLRHRAQKTGANVLTF; cdr3_nt: TGTGCCAGCAGCCTCCGACACAGAGCCCAAAAGACTGGGGCCAACGTCCTGACTTTC
clone_size: few; d_call: .; j_call: TRBJ2-7; v_call: TRBV5-8; cdr3_aa: CASSRDRDPLYEQYF; cdr3_nt: TGTGCCAGCAGCCGAGACAGAGATCCCCTCTACGAGCAGTACTTC
clone_size: .; d_call: TRBD2; j_call: TRBJ2-7; v_call: TRBV5-1; cdr3_aa: CASSPESSGISYEQYF; cdr3_nt: TGCGCCAGCAGCCCCGAATCTAGCGGGATCTCCTACGAGCAGTACTTC
clone_size: .; d_call: TRBD1; j_call: TRBJ2-3; v_call: TRBV28; cdr3_aa: CASSFVETGQDTQYF; cdr3_nt: TGTGCCAGCAGTTTTGTCGAGACAGGGCAGGATACGCAGTATTTT
clone_size: .; d_call: TRBD1; j_call: TRBJ2-7; v_call: TRBV27; cdr3_aa: CASSFNRGLEQYF; cdr3_nt: TGTGCCAGCAGTTTCAACAGGGGGCTCGAGCAGTACTTC
clone_size: once; d_call: TRBD2; j_call: TRBJ2-1; v_call: TRBV6-6; cdr3_aa: CASRVGTSGRNEQFF; cdr3_nt: TGTGCCAGCAGGGTCGGGACTAGCGGGAGGAATGAGCAGTTCTTC
clone_size: few; d_call: .; j_call: TRBJ1-4; v_call: TRBV28; cdr3_aa: CASSWGGAANEKLFF; cdr3_nt: TGTGCCAGCAGCTGGGGCGGGGCCGCGAATGAAAAACTGTTTTTT
clone_size: .; d_call: TRBD1; j_call: TRBJ2-7; v_call: TRBV5-1; cdr3_aa: CASSLAGPGQGHEQYF; cdr3_nt: TGCGCCAGCAGCTTGGCCGGTCCGGGACAGGGCCACGAGCAGTACTTC
clone_size: .; d_call: .; j_call: TRBJ1-1; v_call: TRBV27; cdr3_aa: CASTRGTEAFF; cdr3_nt: TGTGCCAGCACTAGAGGAACTGAAGCTTTCTTT
clone_size: few; d_call: TRBD1; j_call: TRBJ1-2; v_call: TRBV28; cdr3_aa: CASSFSTGTGEGYTF; cdr3_nt: TGTGCCAGCAGTTTCTCAACCGGGACAGGGGAGGGCTACACCTTC
clone_size: .; d_call: .; j_call: TRBJ2-5; v_call: TRBV19; cdr3_aa: CASSIAGVSQETQYF; cdr3_nt: TGTGCCAGTAGTATAGCGGGAGTATCTCAAGAGACCCAGTACTTC
clone_size: .; d_call: TRBD2; j_call: TRBJ2-7; v_call: TRBV28; cdr3_aa: CASTLAGGNEQYF; cdr3_nt: TGTGCCAGCACACTAGCGGGAGGGAACGAGCAGTACTTC
clone_size: .; d_call: .; j_call: TRBJ2-7; v_call: TRBV4-1; cdr3_aa: CASSQDSGPYEQYF; cdr3_nt: TGCGCCAGCAGCCAAGATTCAGGTCCCTACGAGCAGTACTTC
clone_size: .; d_call: TRBD1; j_call: TRBJ1-2; v_call: TRBV2; cdr3_aa: CASSEVGQVNYGYTF; cdr3_nt: TGTGCCAGCAGTGAAGTCGGACAGGTTAACTATGGCTACACCTTC
clone_size: once; d_call: TRBD1; j_call: TRBJ2-7; v_call: TRBV19; cdr3_aa: CASHSGQGATVEQYF; cdr3_nt: TGTGCCAGCCACTCCGGACAGGGGGCAACCGTCGAGCAGTACTTC
clone_size: .; d_call: TRBD1; j_call: TRBJ1-6; v_call: TRBV7-2; cdr3_aa: CASSFGGQTNSPLHF; cdr3_nt: TGTGCCAGCAGCTTCGGGGGACAGACTAATTCACCCCTCCACTTT
clone_size: .; d_call: .; j_call: TRBJ2-2; v_call: TRBV19; cdr3_aa: CASSISRGWADTGELFF; cdr3_nt: TGTGCCAGTAGTATTTCGAGGGGGTGGGCCGACACCGGGGAGCTGTTTTTT